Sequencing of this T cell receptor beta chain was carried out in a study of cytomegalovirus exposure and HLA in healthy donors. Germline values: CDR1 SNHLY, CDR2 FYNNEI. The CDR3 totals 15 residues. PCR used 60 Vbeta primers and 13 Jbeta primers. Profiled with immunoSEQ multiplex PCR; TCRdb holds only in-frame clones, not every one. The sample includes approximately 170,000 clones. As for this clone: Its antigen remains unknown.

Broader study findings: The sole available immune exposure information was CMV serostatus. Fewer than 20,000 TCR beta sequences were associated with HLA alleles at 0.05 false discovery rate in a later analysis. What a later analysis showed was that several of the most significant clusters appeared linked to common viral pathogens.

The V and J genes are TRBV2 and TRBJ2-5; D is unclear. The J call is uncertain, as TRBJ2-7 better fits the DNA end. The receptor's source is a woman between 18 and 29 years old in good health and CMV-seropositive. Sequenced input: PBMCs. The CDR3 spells CARTTRSSEVSEQYF. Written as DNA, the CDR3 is TGTGCCAGAACCACACGTTCTAGTGAGGTTTCCGAGCAGTACTTC.